This T cell receptor (beta chain) was captured in a study of Ad26.COV2.S vaccination and SARS-CoV-2 variants. Study-wide background: Ad26.COV2.S was injected intramuscularly once or twice, 56 days apart.

Only one count was recorded for this clone. Its antigen is unknown. As for treatment: 19 received Ad26.COV2.S at low or high dose, single or two shots; several received placebo; per-sample allocation not given. Following the first vaccine or placebo injection, samples were taken on day 63. An 18-55-year-old adult in Boston served as donor. Overall study findings and caveats: Participants given vaccine showed non-spike TCR breadth similar to that of placebo recipients. The breadth of spike-specific CD8+ and CD4+ T cell responses after vaccination was reportedly substantial.

V shed 4 bases, J shed 2 bases, and the junction held 6 bases outside the gene matches. CDR1 SGHRS and CDR2 YFSETQ come from the germline V gene. This CDR3 comprises 15 residues. Sequencing used immunoSEQ multiplex PCR; TCRdb keeps in-frame clones, though not all of them. The sample has 300,000 to 350,000 clones, roughly 90% seen once. This chain uses TRBV5-1 with TRBJ2-3; TRBD1 matches at 8 bases. Sequences were derived from peripheral blood, sampled in a trial of Ad26.COV2.S vaccine versus placebo. The origin of this receptor is a person between 18 and 65 years old who received the Ad26.COV2.S COVID-19 vaccine or a placebo. The CDR3 spells CASSRRQGTTDTQYF. CDR3 coding DNA: TGCGCCAGCAGCAGGCGACAGGGGACCACAGATACGCAGTATTTT.